This T cell receptor beta chain was profiled in a study of lymphopenia after photon versus proton radiotherapy. This CDR3 has 17 residues. Per germline, CDR1 SGHAT and CDR2 FQNNGV. Trimming took off 3 bases at V and 0 bases at J, with 18 bases between the two ends. Only in-frame clones appear in the TCRdb table, and some are missing; sequencing was by immunoSEQ multiplex PCR. The repertoire includes about 19,000 clones, approximately 90% of them detected once, and approximately 6.2% sits in the top ten. The sequence came from a man aged 55 to 70 with pancreatic cancer. Here the sequenced sample was peripheral blood, taken from a patient treated with photon-based radiotherapy. The J gene is TRBJ2-7, the V gene TRBV11-2, with D possibly matching TRBD2 (5 bases). The CDR3 DNA reads TGTGCCAGCAGCTTGGACTCCAATTACCAGAGCTCCTACGAGCAGTACTTC. Translation gives CASSLDSNYQSSYEQYF.